These 2 T cell receptor beta chains originate from one sample sequenced in a study of cytotoxic CD8 clonotypes in ibrutinib-treated CLL. The protocol was immunoSEQ multiplex PCR, while the TCRdb copy is restricted to in-frame clones and leaves out a portion. This repertoire shows approximately 200,000 clones, around 70% found once; its top ten account for over 10%. The sequences come from PBMCs, collected after 24 months of ibrutinib treatment. The source of these receptors is a human donor with chronic lymphocytic leukemia.

V is TRBV9 and J is TRBJ2-1, with no clear D. CDR1 and CDR2 from the germline V gene are SGDLS and YYNGEE. Trimming stripped 3 bases from V and 9 bases from J, with 22 bases between. This CDR3 has 16 residues. The chain's CDR3 is CASSARGDGAYSEQFF. CDR3 coding DNA: TGTGCCAGCAGCGCCCGAGGAGACGGAGCGTACTCTGAGCAGTTCTTC. Using reference TRBV9 and TRBJ2-1 for the parts outside the CDR3, the full variable domain is DSGVTQTPKHLITATGQRVTLRCSPRSGDLSVYWYQQSLDQGLQFLIQYYNGEERAKGNILERFSAQQFPDLHSELNLSSLELGDSALYFCASSARGDGAYSEQFFGPGTRLTVL.

A few counts support this clone. The genes are TRBV11-2 and TRBJ1-5; D call uncertain. The V and J ends lost 8 bases and 4 bases respectively, with 9 bases between them. In germline, CDR1 is SGHAT, CDR2 FQNNGV. This CDR3 is 12 amino acids long. CDR3: CASEPTNQPQHF. The DNA for the CDR3 is TGTGCCAGCGAGCCGACGAATCAGCCCCAGCATTTT.